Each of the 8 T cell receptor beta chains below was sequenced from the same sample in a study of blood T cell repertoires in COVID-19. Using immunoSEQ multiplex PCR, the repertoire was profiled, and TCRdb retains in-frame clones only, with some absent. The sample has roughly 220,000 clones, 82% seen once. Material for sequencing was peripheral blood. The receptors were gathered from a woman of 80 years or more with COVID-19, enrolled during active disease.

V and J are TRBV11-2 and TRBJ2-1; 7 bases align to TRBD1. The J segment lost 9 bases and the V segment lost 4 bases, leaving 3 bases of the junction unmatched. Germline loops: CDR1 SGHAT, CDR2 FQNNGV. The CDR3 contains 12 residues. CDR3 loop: CASSSTGLEQFF. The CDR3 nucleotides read TGTGCCAGCAGCTCGACAGGGCTTGAGCAGTTCTTC. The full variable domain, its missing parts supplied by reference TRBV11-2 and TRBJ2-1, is EAGVAQSPRYKIIEKRQSVAFWCNPISGHATLYWYQQILGQGPKLLIQFQNNGVVDDSQLPKDRFSAERLKGVDSTLKIQPAKLEDSAVYLCASSSTGLEQFFGPGTRLTVL.

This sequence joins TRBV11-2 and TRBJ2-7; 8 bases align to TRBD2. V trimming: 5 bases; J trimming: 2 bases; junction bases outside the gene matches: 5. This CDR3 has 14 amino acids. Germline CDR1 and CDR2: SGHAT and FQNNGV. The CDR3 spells CASSPREGPYEQYF. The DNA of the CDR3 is TGTGCCAGCAGCCCCCGGGAGGGACCCTACGAGCAGTACTTC. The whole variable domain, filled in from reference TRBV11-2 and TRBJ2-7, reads EAGVAQSPRYKIIEKRQSVAFWCNPISGHATLYWYQQILGQGPKLLIQFQNNGVVDDSQLPKDRFSAERLKGVDSTLKIQPAKLEDSAVYLCASSPREGPYEQYFGPGTRLTVT.

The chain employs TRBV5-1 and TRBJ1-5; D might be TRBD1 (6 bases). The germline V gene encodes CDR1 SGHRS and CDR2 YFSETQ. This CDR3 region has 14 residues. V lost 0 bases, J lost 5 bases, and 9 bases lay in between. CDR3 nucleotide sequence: TGCGCCAGCAGCTTGGTTCCAGGGGATCAGCCCCAGCATTTT. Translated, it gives CASSLVPGDQPQHF.

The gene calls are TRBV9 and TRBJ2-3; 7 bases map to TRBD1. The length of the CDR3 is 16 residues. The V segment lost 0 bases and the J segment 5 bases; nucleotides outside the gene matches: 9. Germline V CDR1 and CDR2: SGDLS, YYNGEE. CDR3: CASSVGALQGQDTQYF. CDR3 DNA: TGTGCCAGCAGCGTAGGGGCCTTACAGGGGCAAGATACGCAGTATTTT.

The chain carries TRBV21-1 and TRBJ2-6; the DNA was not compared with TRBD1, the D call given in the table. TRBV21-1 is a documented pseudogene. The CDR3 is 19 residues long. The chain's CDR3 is CASGSNPRQVRSGANVLTF. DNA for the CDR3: TGTGCCAGCGGCAGCAACCCCCGGCAGGTTCGATCTGGGGCCAACGTCCTGACTTTC.

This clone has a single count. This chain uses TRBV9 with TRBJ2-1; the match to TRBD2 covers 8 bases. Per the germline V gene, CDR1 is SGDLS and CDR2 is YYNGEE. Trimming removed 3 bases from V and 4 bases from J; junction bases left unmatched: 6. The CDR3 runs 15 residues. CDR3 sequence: CASSAGLANYNEQFF. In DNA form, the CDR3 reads TGTGCCAGCAGCGCAGGACTAGCAAATTACAATGAGCAGTTCTTC.

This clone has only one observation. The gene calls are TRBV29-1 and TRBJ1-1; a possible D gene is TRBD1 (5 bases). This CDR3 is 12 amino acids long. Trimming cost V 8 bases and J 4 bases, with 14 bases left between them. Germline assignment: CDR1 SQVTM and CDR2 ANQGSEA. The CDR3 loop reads CSSREAGTEAFF. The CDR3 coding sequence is TGCAGCTCCAGGGAGGCTGGCACTGAAGCTTTCTTT.

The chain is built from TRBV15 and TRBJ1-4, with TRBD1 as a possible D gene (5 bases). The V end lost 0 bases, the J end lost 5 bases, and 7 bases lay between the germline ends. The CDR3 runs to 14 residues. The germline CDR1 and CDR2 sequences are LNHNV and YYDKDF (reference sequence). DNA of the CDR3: TGTGCCACCAGCAGAGATGCAGGGAATGAAAAACTGTTTTTT. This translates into CATSRDAGNEKLFF. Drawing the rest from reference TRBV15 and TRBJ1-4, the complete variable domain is DAMVIQNPRYQVTQFGKPVTLSCSQTLNHNVMYWYQQKSSQAPKLLFHYYDKDFNNEADTPDNFQSRRPNTSFCFLDIRSPGLGDTAMYLCATSRDAGNEKLFFGSGTQLSVL.